This record covers a single TCR beta chain. Antigen unknown. The record originates from a study of cytomegalovirus exposure and HLA in healthy donors. Study results and limitations: A later analysis linked a missense DCLRE1C variant to TCR beta V- and J-gene trimming. Associated with cytomegalovirus, according to the listing, were fewer than 200 TCR beta chains.

Vbeta (60) and Jbeta (13) primers were used in the PCR. TCRdb's copy holds only in-frame clones and misses some; the assay was immunoSEQ multiplex PCR. The sample holds more than 75,000 clones, 70% to 85% seen once. The CDR3 has 14 amino acids. Trimming stripped 0 bases from V and 4 bases from J, with 10 bases between. Germline V gene lookup returns CDR1 WNHNN and CDR2 SYGVQD (reference sequence). This chain connects TRBV10-1 to TRBJ2-7, with D perhaps TRBD1 (5 bases). The sample consisted of PBMCs. The source of this sequence is a man aged 35-49 years in good health and CMV-seropositive. In nucleotides, the CDR3 is TGCGCCAGCAGTGAGTCGGTGACAGAATACGAGCAGTACTTC. Protein sequence: CASSESVTEYEQYF.